These 14 T cell receptor beta chains originate from one sample sequenced in a study of T cells after yellow fever vaccination. TCRdb ran MiXCR on the 5' RACE reads and lists one entry per CDR3 protein. The repertoire holds 600,000 to 750,000 distinct CDR3 sequences, with 9% to 15% as singletons. The sequences come from PBMCs, collected on the day of the yellow fever booster vaccination. The source of these receptors is a man between 25 and 39 years old who received the YFV17D yellow fever vaccine.

The gene calls are TRBV4-3 and TRBJ2-1; the D call may be TRBD1 or TRBD2 (5 bases each). The CDR3 consists of 14 residues. Germline CDR1 reads LGHNA; CDR2 reads YSLEER. V lost 2 bases to trimming and J lost 7 bases, with 12 bases between them. Here the CDR3 reads CASSQMIEGNEQFF. The CDR3 coding sequence is TGCGCCAGCAGCCAAATGATCGAGGGGAATGAGCAGTTCTTC.

This rearrangement joins TRBV7-3 to TRBJ2-1, with TRBD2 matching over 7 bases. The CDR3 consists of 19 residues. V was clipped by 1 base and J by 4 bases; unmatched bases: 16. Looked up from germline, CDR1 is SGHTA and CDR2 is FQGTGA. The CDR3, as DNA: TGTGCCAGCAGCTTAAATGGGCTGGGTGGGGGAGGGAGGTACAATGAGCAGTTCTTC. This sequence encodes CASSLNGLGGGGRYNEQFF.

This clonotype was counted a few times. Sequence at one end of the junction differs from germline and may be a read error. The chain combines TRBV6-2 or TRBV6-3 with TRBJ1-1, with D possibly matching TRBD1 (5 bases). The CDR3 consists of 14 residues. Germline V gives CDR1 MNHEY, CDR2 SVGEGT. The CDR3 sequence is CASRDGTESSHSLF. The CDR3 DNA is TGTGCCAGCAGGGATGGGACTGAATCTTCCCATTCCCTCTTT.

This clonotype has just a few counts. This chain uses TRBV7-6 with TRBJ2-1; TRBD2 is a possible D gene (5 bases). The V gene's germline CDR1 is SGHVS and CDR2 FNYEAQ. The CDR3 covers 17 residues. Trimming pared 1 base from V and 0 bases from J, leaving 13 bases between. CDR3 DNA sequence: TGTGCCAGCAGCTTAGATTTAAGCGGTAGCTCCTACAATGAGCAGTTCTTC. Amino acids: CASSLDLSGSSYNEQFF. Based on the CDR3 plus reference TRBV7-6 and TRBJ2-1, the full variable domain is GAGVSQSPRYKVTKRGQDVALRCDPISGHVSLYWYRQALGQGPEFLTYFNYEAQQDKSGLPNDRFSAERPEGSISTLTIQRTEQRDSAMYRCASSLDLSGSSYNEQFFGPGTRLTVL.

This clonotype came up a few times. J is TRBJ2-3 and V is TRBV20-1; no clear D gene. Germline values: CDR1 DFQATT, CDR2 SNEGSKA (reference sequence). The V end lost 5 bases, the J end lost 2 bases, and 8 bases lay between the germline ends. CDR3 length: 12 residues. The CDR3 region is CSASSLTDTQYF. As DNA, the CDR3 is TGCAGTGCTTCGTCCCTCACAGATACGCAGTATTTT.

The chain couples TRBV7-6 to TRBJ1-1; 7 nucleotides match TRBD1. Looked up from germline, CDR1 is SGHVS and CDR2 is FNYEAQ. After removal of 1 base from V and 1 base from J, the junction contained 9 bases not matched to a gene. The CDR3 is 17 amino acids. DNA of the CDR3: TGTGCCAGCAGCTTAGACAGGGGCTTTAGGAGGAACACTGAAGCTTTCTTT. Residues: CASSLDRGFRRNTEAFF.

The chain couples TRBV20-1 to TRBJ2-3, with TRBD2 matching over 10 bases. The CDR3 has 20 residues. V was clipped by 0 bases and J by 2 bases; unmatched bases: 17. Germline assignment: CDR1 DFQATT and CDR2 SNEGSKA (reference sequence). The DNA of the CDR3 is TGCAGTGCTAGAGATTCGTCCCTAGCGGGAGTGGTTCTTCTCACAGATACGCAGTATTTT. Its protein is CSARDSSLAGVVLLTDTQYF.

The chain couples TRBV12-3 or TRBV12-4 to TRBJ1-6; D remains unclear. This CDR3 has 14 amino acids. V lost 5 bases to trimming and J lost 6 bases, with 11 bases between them. DNA of the CDR3: TGTGCCAGCAGTGACGGACTTTCTAATTCACCCCTCCACTTT. Translated: CASSDGLSNSPLHF.

This clonotype was detected only a few times. The chain links TRBV7-9 to TRBJ1-1; D might be TRBD1 (5 bases). The CDR3 loop spans 16 amino acids. V was pared by 5 bases and J by 1 base, with 17 bases between. The germline V gene encodes CDR1 SEHNR and CDR2 FQNEAQ (reference sequence). The CDR3 loop is CASSRIGGNSNTEAFF. The DNA of the CDR3 is TGTGCCAGCAGCCGGATTGGGGGGAACTCGAACACTGAAGCTTTCTTT.

The V gene is TRBV9, the J gene TRBJ2-5, with 12 bases that match TRBD1. CDR3 size: 17 residues. The germline CDR1 and CDR2 sequences are SGDLS and YYNGEE. V shed 3 bases, J shed 4 bases, and the junction held 10 bases outside the gene matches. CDR3 DNA sequence: TGTGCCAGCAGCGCGGGTAGTGGGACAGGGGGCCGAGAGACCCAGTACTTC. Translation: CASSAGSGTGGRETQYF.

In this sample, this clonotype turned up many times. This chain links TRBV27 with TRBJ2-1, with TRBD2 matching over 8 bases. The CDR3 runs 15 residues. Per germline, CDR1 MNHEY and CDR2 SMNVEV (reference sequence). V was pared by 7 bases and J by 7 bases, with 12 bases of the junction left unmatched. The CDR3 DNA reads TGTGCCAGCATCTCGGGGGGGGCGCCCCGAAATGAGCAGTTCTTC. Translating gives CASISGGAPRNEQFF.

This clonotype was observed a handful of times. V is TRBV7-9 and J is TRBJ2-1, with 7 bases aligning to TRBD1. Germline lookup yields CDR1 SEHNR and CDR2 FQNEAQ (reference sequence). Unmatched junction bases numbered 9, after V lost 3 bases and J lost 4 bases. The CDR3 loop spans 16 amino acids. DNA of the CDR3: TGTGCCAGCAGCTTCGACCCGGACAGGATATACAATGAGCAGTTCTTC. This encodes CASSFDPDRIYNEQFF.

This sequence joins TRBV5-4 and TRBJ2-1, with 10 bases that match TRBD2. Germline assignment: CDR1 SGHNT and CDR2 YYREEE (reference sequence). Trimming cost V 0 bases and J 0 bases; bases outside gene matches: 9. There are 19 residues in the CDR3. Here the CDR3 DNA reads TGTGCCAGCAGCTTGGCCCCAGCGGGAGGGCGGAGCTCCTACAATGAGCAGTTCTTC. Its translation: CASSLAPAGGRSSYNEQFF.

The genes are TRBV12-3 or TRBV12-4 and TRBJ1-6; no definite D call. V lost 7 bases and J 6 bases, leaving 7 bases between the germline ends. This CDR3 contains 12 residues. Here the CDR3 reads CASNNPNSPLHF. CDR3 in DNA: TGTGCCAGCAATAACCCTAATTCACCCCTCCACTTT.